This record covers a single T cell receptor (beta chain). This entry is derived from a study of control samples from healthy donors and cancer patients. Germline assignment: CDR1 SGHRS and CDR2 YFSETQ. This CDR3 has 17 residues. The germline V and J ends were trimmed by 1 base and 0 bases, with 14 bases remaining between them. Data came from immunoSEQ multiplex PCR; TCRdb stores just in-frame clones and leaves some out. The repertoire has about 130,000 clones, 87% of them found once; the top ten carry about 1.8%. The V call is TRBV5-1, the J call TRBJ1-3; D perhaps matches TRBD1 (6 bases). The receptor was isolated from a man between 18 and 35 years old in good health. Sequences were obtained from blood. The CDR3 DNA reads as TGCGCCAGCAGCTTGATGGGGCAGGGGAGCTCTGGAAACACCATATATTTT. Encoded protein: CASSLMGQGSSGNTIYF.